This TCR beta chain stems from a study of T cell responses to AZD1222 COVID-19 vaccine. Second-dose intervals of approximately 4 or approximately 12 weeks were pooled. Here immunoSEQ multiplex PCR was the method, and the copy in TCRdb shows in-frame clones only, minus some. The table has some 74,000 clones, about 90% seen once; the top ten hold 1% to 1.5%. Details on this clone: Its matching antigen is unknown.

Findings and caveats of the study: Two AZD1222 administrations were followed by greater Spike-specific TCR breadth and depth. Sampling that yielded the repertoires occurred only after the peak T cell response. Regions left unmutated in variants are reportedly the target of nearly half of spike-specific TCRs.

Looked up from germline, CDR1 is LNHDA and CDR2 is SQIVND (reference sequence). CDR3 length: 15 residues. The J segment lost 6 bases and the V segment lost 4 bases, leaving 11 bases of the junction unmatched. This specimen consisted of peripheral blood, obtained 28 days after the second AZD1222 dose. The clonotype was recovered from an adult who received the AZD1222 COVID-19 vaccine. This chain uses TRBV19 with TRBJ1-2, with 7 bases identical to TRBD1. The CDR3 bases are TGTGCCAGTAGTACAGGGACAGTCCAATCGGATGGCTACACCTTC. Its protein product is CASSTGTVQSDGYTF.